This passage covers 3 T cell receptor beta chains from one sample sequenced in a study of radiotherapy plus CTLA-4 blockade in lung cancer listed by TCRdb under 2018. The library was generated by the immunoSEQ multiplex PCR assay. Drawn from immuneACCESS, this table holds only the in-frame rearrangements with V and J called that TCRdb kept. Clones are partly lost; checked studies trace under half to an unresolved V gene and leave the rest unexplained. The table for this sample lists 42,000 or so clones; more than 75% of them were counted only once. The top ten clonotypes cover around a quarter of the sample. The source material was peripheral blood, sampled from a patient treated with radiotherapy plus ipilimumab. Receptors were obtained from a human donor with non-small cell lung cancer that progressed on radiotherapy plus ipilimumab.

As concerns this clone: Sequence at one end of the junction differs from germline and may be a read error. V usage is TRBV7-7 and J usage is TRBJ1-3; maybe TRBD1 (5 bases). This CDR3 contains 15 residues. Looked up from germline, CDR1 is SSHAT and CDR2 is FNYEAQ (reference sequence). CDR3 residues: CASSLSGGVGNTIYF. The DNA of the CDR3 is TGTGCTAGCAGCTTATCTGGAGGGGTCGGAAACACCATATATTTT.

The V gene is TRBV19, the J gene TRBJ2-7; TRBD1 matches 9 bases. The CDR3 runs 15 residues. The V gene end was trimmed by 7 bases and the J gene end by 1 base; junction bases not matched to a gene: 8. Per the germline V gene, CDR1 is LNHDA and CDR2 is SQIVND (reference sequence). CDR3 nucleotide sequence: TGTGCCAGTAACCTGCGGACAGGGGCATCCTACGAGCAGTACTTC. Encoded protein: CASNLRTGASYEQYF.

The genes are TRBV7-9 and TRBJ1-1; 9 bases are shared with TRBD1. The CDR3 covers 17 residues. J was trimmed by 4 bases and V by 2 bases; bases with no gene match: 11. Germline V lookup: CDR1 SEHNR, CDR2 FQNEAQ (reference sequence). The CDR3 bases are TGTGCCAGCAGCTTACCTGGACAGGGGAGGGAGGGCACTGAAGCTTTCTTT. It yields the protein CASSLPGQGREGTEAFF.